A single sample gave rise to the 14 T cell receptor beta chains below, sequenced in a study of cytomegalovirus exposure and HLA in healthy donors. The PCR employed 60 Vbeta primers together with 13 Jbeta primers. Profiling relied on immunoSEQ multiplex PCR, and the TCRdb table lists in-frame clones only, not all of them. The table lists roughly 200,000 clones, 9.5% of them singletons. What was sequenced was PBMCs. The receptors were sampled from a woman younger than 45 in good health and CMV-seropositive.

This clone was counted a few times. The DNA of the CDR3 is TGTGCTAGTGGTCGGGACAGGGGGCTTGTGGGCAATCAGCCCCAGCATTTT. It yields the protein CASGRDRGLVGNQPQHF. V is TRBV12-5 and J is TRBJ1-5; 12 positions match TRBD1. The CDR3 loop spans 17 amino acids. Trimming took 5 bases from V and 2 from J; bases not matched to a gene: 7. Per germline, CDR1 LGHNT and CDR2 FRNRAP.

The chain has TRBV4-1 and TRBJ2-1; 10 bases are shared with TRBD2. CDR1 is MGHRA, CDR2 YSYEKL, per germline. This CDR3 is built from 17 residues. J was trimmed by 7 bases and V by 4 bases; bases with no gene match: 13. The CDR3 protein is CASSLREGSSGRNEQFF. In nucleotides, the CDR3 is TGCGCCAGCAGCCTTCGGGAGGGGTCTAGCGGGAGAAATGAGCAGTTCTTC.

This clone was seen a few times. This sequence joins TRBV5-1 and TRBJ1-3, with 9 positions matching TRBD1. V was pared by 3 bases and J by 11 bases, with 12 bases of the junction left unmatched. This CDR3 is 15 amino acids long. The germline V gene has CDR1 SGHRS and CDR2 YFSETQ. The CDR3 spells CASSYPQGAIAAIYF. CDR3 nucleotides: TGCGCCAGCAGCTACCCACAGGGGGCCATCGCCGCCATATATTTT.

CDR3 sequence reads: CASSRDRERTEAFF. CDR3 in DNA: TGTGCCAGCAGCCGGGACAGGGAAAGGACTGAAGCTTTCTTT. V is TRBV7-2 and J is TRBJ1-1; 9 bases agree with TRBD1. In germline, CDR1 is SGHTA, CDR2 FQGNSA. There are 14 residues in the CDR3. Germline trimming cut 5 bases from V and 5 bases from J; bases unmatched to any gene: 6.

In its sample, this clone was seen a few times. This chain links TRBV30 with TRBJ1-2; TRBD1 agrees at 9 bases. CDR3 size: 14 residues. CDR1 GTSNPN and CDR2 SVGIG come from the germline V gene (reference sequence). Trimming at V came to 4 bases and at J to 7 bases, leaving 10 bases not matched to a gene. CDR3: CAWTTDRGIFGYTF. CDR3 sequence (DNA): TGTGCCTGGACCACGGACAGGGGTATTTTTGGCTACACCTTC.

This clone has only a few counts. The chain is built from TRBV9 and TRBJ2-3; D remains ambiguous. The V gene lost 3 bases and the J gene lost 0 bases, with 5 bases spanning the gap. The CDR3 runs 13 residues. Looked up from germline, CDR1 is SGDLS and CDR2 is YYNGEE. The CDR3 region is CASSASSTDTQYF. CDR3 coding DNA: TGTGCCAGCAGCGCGAGTAGCACAGATACGCAGTATTTT.

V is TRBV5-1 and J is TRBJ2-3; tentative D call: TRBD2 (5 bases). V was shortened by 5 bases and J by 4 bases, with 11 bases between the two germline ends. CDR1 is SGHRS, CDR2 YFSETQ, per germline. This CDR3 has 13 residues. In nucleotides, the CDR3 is TGCGCCAGCAGGCGAACTAGTGCAGATACGCAGTATTTT. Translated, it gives CASRRTSADTQYF.

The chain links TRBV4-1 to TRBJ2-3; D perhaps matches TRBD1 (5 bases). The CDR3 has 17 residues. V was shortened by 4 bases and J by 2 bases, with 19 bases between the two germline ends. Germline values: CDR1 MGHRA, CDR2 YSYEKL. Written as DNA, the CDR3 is TGCGCCAGCAGCCTCGTAAGGGGTAGCAGATACACAGATACGCAGTATTTT. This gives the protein CASSLVRGSRYTDTQYF.

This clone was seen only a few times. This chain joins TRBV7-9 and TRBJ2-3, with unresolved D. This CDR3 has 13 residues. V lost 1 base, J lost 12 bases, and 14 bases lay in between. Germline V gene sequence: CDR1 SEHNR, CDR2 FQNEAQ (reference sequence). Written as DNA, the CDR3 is TGTGCCAGCAGCTTAGAAGTGGCCGCCAACCAGTATTTT. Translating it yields CASSLEVAANQYF.

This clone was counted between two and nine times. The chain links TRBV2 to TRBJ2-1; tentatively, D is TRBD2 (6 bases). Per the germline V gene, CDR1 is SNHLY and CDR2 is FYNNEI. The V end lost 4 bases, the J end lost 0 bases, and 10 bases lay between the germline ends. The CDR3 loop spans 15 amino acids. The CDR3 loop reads CASSGEESSYNEQFF. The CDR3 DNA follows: TGTGCCAGCAGTGGGGAGGAGAGCTCCTACAATGAGCAGTTCTTC.

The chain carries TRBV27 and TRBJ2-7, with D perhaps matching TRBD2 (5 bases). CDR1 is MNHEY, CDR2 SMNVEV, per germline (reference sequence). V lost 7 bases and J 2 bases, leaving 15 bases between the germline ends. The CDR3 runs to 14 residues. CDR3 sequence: CASTSGIPPYEQYF. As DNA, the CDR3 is TGTGCCAGCACCTCCGGGATCCCACCCTACGAGCAGTACTTC.

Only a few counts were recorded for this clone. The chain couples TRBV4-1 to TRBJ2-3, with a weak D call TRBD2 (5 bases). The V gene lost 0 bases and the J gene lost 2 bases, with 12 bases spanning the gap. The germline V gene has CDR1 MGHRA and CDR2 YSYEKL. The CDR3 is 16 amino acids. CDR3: CASSQDKGVTTDTQYF. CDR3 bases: TGCGCCAGCAGCCAAGATAAGGGAGTTACCACAGATACGCAGTATTTT.

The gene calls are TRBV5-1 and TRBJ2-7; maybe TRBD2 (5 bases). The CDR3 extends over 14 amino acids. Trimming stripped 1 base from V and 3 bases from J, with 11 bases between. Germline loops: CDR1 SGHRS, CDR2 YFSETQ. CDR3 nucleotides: TGCGCCAGCAGCTTGTCTACGGGAAACTACGAGCAGTACTTC. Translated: CASSLSTGNYEQYF.

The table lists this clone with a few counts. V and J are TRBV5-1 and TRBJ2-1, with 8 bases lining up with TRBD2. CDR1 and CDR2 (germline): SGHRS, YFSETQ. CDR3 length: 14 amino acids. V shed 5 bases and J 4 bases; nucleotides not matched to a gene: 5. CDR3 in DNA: TGCGCCAGCAGGATTAGCGGGGATTACAATGAGCAGTTCTTC. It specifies CASRISGDYNEQFF.